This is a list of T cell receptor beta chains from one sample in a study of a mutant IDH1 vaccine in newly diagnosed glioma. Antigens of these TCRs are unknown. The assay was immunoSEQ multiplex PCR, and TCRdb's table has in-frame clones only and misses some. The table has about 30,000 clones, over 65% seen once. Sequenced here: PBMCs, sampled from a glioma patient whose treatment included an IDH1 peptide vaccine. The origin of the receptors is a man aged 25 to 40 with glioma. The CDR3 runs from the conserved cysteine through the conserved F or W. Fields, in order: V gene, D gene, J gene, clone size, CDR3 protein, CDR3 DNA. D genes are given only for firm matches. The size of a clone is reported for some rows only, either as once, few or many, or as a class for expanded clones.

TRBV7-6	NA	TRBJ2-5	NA	CASSLESFETQYF	TGTGCCAGCAGCTTAGAGTCTTTTGAGACCCAGTACTTC
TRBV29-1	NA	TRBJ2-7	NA	CSVEDNASYEQYF	TGCAGCGTTGAGGACAATGCCTCCTACGAGCAGTACTTC
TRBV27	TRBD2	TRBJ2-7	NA	CASSLGLGESEQYF	TGTGCCAGCAGTCTGGGACTAGGGGAAAGCGAGCAGTACTTC
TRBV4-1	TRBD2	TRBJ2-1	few	CASSRKPFQREGQYNEQFF	TGCGCCAGCAGCCGGAAACCATTCCAGCGGGAGGGCCAGTACAATGAGCAGTTCTTC
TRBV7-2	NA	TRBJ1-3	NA	CASSLSGRIGNTIYF	TGTGCCAGCAGCTTGTCGGGGAGAATTGGAAACACCATATATTTT
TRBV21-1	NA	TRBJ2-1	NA	CASSSRETENNEQFF	TGTGCCAGCAGCAGCCGGGAGACGGAGAACAATGAGCAGTTCTTC
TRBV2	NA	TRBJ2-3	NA	CASILGLAPLSDTQYF	TGTGCCAGCATTCTAGGACTGGCGCCACTCTCAGATACGCAGTATTTT
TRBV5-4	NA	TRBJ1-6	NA	CASSLGGSPLHF	TGTGCCAGCAGCTTGGGGGGTTCACCCCTCCACTTT
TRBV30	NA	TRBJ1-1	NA	CAWSVEGGNTEAFF	TGTGCCTGGAGTGTCGAGGGCGGGAACACTGAAGCTTTCTTT
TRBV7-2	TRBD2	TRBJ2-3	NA	CASSFPRGGRTDTQYF	TGTGCCAGCAGCTTTCCTCGGGGCGGGAGGACAGATACGCAGTATTTT